The 3 T cell receptor beta chains given below trace back to one sample, sequenced in a study of blood T cell repertoires in COVID-19. The repertoire was sequenced with immunoSEQ multiplex PCR; TCRdb's copy has only in-frame clones and lacks some. The repertoire holds about 160,000 clones, with 87% as singletons. Sample: peripheral blood. All receptors come from a woman aged 55-70 years who had recovered from COVID-19.

The V call is TRBV9, the J call TRBJ1-6; D unresolved. Germline V gene sequence: CDR1 SGDLS, CDR2 YYNGEE. Between the trimmed V and J ends, which lost 0 bases and 11 bases, there was a span of 15 bases. This CDR3 spans 15 amino acids. CDR3 residues: CASSVDGQVAAPLHF. The CDR3 DNA reads as TGTGCCAGCAGCGTAGATGGGCAGGTTGCAGCACCCCTCCACTTT.

The chain recombines TRBV5-4 with TRBJ1-1; unclear D gene. CDR3 size: 13 residues. Germline V CDR1 and CDR2: SGHNT, YYREEE (reference sequence). V was cut by 4 bases and J by 1 base, with 8 bases left in between. The CDR3 is CASSLQKNTEAFF. CDR3 DNA: TGTGCCAGCAGCCTACAGAAGAACACTGAAGCTTTCTTT.

The sample holds one count of this clone. This chain connects TRBV30 to TRBJ1-3; perhaps TRBD1 as D (5 bases). V dropped 5 bases and J dropped 0 bases, with 11 bases sitting between them. The germline gives CDR1 GTSNPN, CDR2 SVGIG (reference sequence). This CDR3 comprises 14 residues. CDR3 in amino acids: CAWQGSYSGNTIYF. DNA of the CDR3: TGTGCCTGGCAGGGCAGTTACTCTGGAAACACCATATATTTT.